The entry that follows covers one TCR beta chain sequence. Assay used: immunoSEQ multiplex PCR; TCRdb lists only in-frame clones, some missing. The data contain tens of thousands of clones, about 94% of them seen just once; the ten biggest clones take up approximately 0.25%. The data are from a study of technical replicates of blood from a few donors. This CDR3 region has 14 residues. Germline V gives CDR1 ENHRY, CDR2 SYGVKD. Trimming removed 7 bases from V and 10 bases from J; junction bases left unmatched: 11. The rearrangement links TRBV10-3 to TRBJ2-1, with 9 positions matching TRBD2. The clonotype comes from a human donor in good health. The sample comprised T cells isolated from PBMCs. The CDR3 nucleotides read TGTGCCATCATGCAGCGGGAGGCGGAGGGGGAGCAGTTCTTC. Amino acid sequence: CAIMQREAEGEQFF.